This T cell receptor (beta chain) was obtained from a study of blood T cell repertoires in COVID-19. Overall study: PBMCs, B-cell-depleted T cells, or T cells provided the cDNA or gDNA that made up the material.

Germline assignment: CDR1 SNHLY and CDR2 FYNNEI. CDR3 size: 14 residues. J was trimmed by 8 bases and V by 4 bases; bases with no gene match: 4. Libraries were prepared by immunoSEQ multiplex PCR; TCRdb keeps only in-frame clonotypes and omits some of them. The sample yields hundreds of thousands of clones, about 87% seen once. This chain links TRBV2 with TRBJ2-7; TRBD2 matches at 14 bases. The source material was peripheral blood. The receptor's source is a middle-aged woman who had recovered from COVID-19. CDR3 sequence (DNA): TGTGCCAGCAGTGCGGGACTAGCGGGGGCTAAGCAGTACTTC. Residues: CASSAGLAGAKQYF.